The 28 T cell receptor beta chains given below trace back to one sample, sequenced in a study of T cells expressing NK-cell markers (dated by TCRdb to about 2020). Library method: 5' RACE. Sequencer: Illumina HiSeq 2000. TCRdb reprocessed the reads into one record per CDR3 protein sequence, lacking DNA. The sample table records 440,000 or so distinct CDR3 sequences. The ten largest clones represent more than 7% of the sample. The sample consisted of blood T cells: a sorted CD56 or NKG2C T cell subset, CD4+ or CD8+ T cells, or bulk PBMC T cells (not recorded which). All receptors come from a woman between 18 and 75 years old in good health.

CDR3 sequence reads: CASSRGGAETEAFF. The J gene is TRBJ1-1, the V gene TRBV5-1; the TCRdb call, TRBD1, lacks DNA for checking. The CDR3 covers 14 residues. Germline CDR1 SGHRS, CDR2 YFSETQ. The entire variable domain, with the rest obtained from reference TRBV5-1 and TRBJ1-1, is as follows: KAGVTQTPRYLIKTRGQQVTLSCSPISGHRSVSWYQQTPGQGLQFLFEYFSETQRNKGNFPGRFSGRQFSNSRSEMNVSTLELGDSALYLCASSRGGAETEAFFGQGTRLTVV.

The chain employs TRBV10-3 and TRBJ2-6. Per germline, CDR1 ENHRY and CDR2 SYGVKD. The CDR3 covers 14 residues. The CDR3 loop is CAISVGAGANVLTF.

The V gene is TRBV5-6, the J gene TRBJ2-1; the TCRdb D gene call, TRBD1, has no DNA to confirm it. Germline CDR1 SGHDT, CDR2 YYEEEE. There are 15 residues in the CDR3. CDR3 amino acids: CASSLGSNNPGEQFF.

The chain recombines TRBV5-1 with TRBJ2-1; the D gene TCRdb calls, TRBD2, cannot be checked with no DNA. The germline gives CDR1 SGHRS, CDR2 YFSETQ. CDR3 length equals 14 residues. The CDR3 is CASVVASGDNEQFF.

The chain joins TRBV27 to TRBJ2-3; checking the TCRdb D call of TRBD2 is not possible without DNA. Germline CDR1 reads MNHEY; CDR2 reads SMNVEV (reference sequence). The CDR3 is made up of 20 amino acids. This CDR3 reads CASSPSRTSGRTLFTDTQYF.

The chain couples TRBV12-3 or TRBV12-4 to TRBJ2-2; TCRdb designates TRBD1, a call that cannot be tested without DNA. CDR3 length equals 15 residues. CDR3 amino acids: CASSLIRQGTGELFF.

This chain connects TRBV30 to TRBJ2-2. Germline CDR1 GTSNPN, CDR2 SVGIG (reference sequence). This CDR3 has 14 residues. CDR3 protein: CAWSVGSDTGELFF.

The J gene is TRBJ2-3, the V gene TRBV9; the D gene TCRdb calls, TRBD2, cannot be checked with no DNA. The CDR3 is 18 residues long. Germline CDR1 and CDR2: SGDLS and YYNGEE. The CDR3 spells CASSPVGLAGGRGDTQYF.

The rearrangement links TRBV5-6 to TRBJ1-2. CDR1 SGHDT and CDR2 YYEEEE come from the germline V gene. The CDR3 spans 15 residues. The CDR3 reads CASSLGHRNNYGYTF.

J is TRBJ2-1 and V is TRBV19; the TCRdb D gene call, TRBD2, has no DNA to confirm it. The CDR3 extends over 14 amino acids. Looked up from germline, CDR1 is LNHDA and CDR2 is SQIVND (reference sequence). Here the CDR3 reads CASRLAGGPVEQFF.

V and J are TRBV20-1 and TRBJ2-4; as DNA is missing, the TRBD2 call by TCRdb cannot be tested. The V gene's germline CDR1 is DFQATT and CDR2 SNEGSKA (reference sequence). The CDR3 consists of 11 residues. The CDR3 reads CSVEGPNIQYF.

CDR3 amino acids: CASSSADYEQYF. The chain links TRBV5-1 to TRBJ2-7. This CDR3 comprises 12 residues. Per the germline V gene, CDR1 is SGHRS and CDR2 is YFSETQ. The complete variable domain, with remaining parts taken from reference TRBV5-1 and TRBJ2-7, reads KAGVTQTPRYLIKTRGQQVTLSCSPISGHRSVSWYQQTPGQGLQFLFEYFSETQRNKGNFPGRFSGRQFSNSRSEMNVSTLELGDSALYLCASSSADYEQYFGPGTRLTVT.

The CDR3 protein is CASSPGRRSYNEQFF. The V gene is TRBV12-3 or TRBV12-4, the J gene TRBJ2-1; no DNA is available, so the TRBD1 call from TCRdb remains unchecked. The length of the CDR3 is 15 residues.

The chain recombines TRBV27 with TRBJ2-7; lacking DNA, the TRBD1 call made by TCRdb goes unchecked. CDR1 is MNHEY, CDR2 SMNVEV, per germline (reference sequence). CDR3 length: 14 amino acids. CDR3 amino acids: CASSLAGAQDEQYF.

The chain carries TRBV19 and TRBJ2-2; checking the TCRdb D call of TRBD1 is not possible without DNA. The CDR3 loop spans 15 amino acids. Germline V gene lookup returns CDR1 LNHDA and CDR2 SQIVND (reference sequence). CDR3 sequence reads: CASLDGAGAPGELFF. Full variable domain (remainder filled in from reference TRBV19 and TRBJ2-2): DGGITQSPKYLFRKEGQNVTLSCEQNLNHDAMYWYRQDPGQGLRLIYYSQIVNDFQKGDIAEGYSVSREKKESFPLTVTSAQKNPTAFYLCASLDGAGAPGELFFGEGSRLTVL.

The rearrangement joins TRBV4-3 to TRBJ2-7; TCRdb's D call of TRBD1 is untestable without DNA. The CDR3 is 14 residues long. Germline loops: CDR1 LGHNA, CDR2 YSLEER. The CDR3 here is CASSHRDSSGEQYF.

V is TRBV3-1 and J is TRBJ2-2; lacking DNA, the TRBD1 call made by TCRdb goes unchecked. Germline V gene lookup returns CDR1 LGHDT and CDR2 YNNKEL (reference sequence). The CDR3 runs 15 residues. CDR3 protein: CASSQGRGQTGELFF.

Here the CDR3 reads CASSLVGPGLEGHTQYF. The genes are TRBV7-9 and TRBJ2-3; TCRdb names TRBD2, which stays unverified in the absence of DNA. Germline V lookup: CDR1 SEHNR, CDR2 FQNEAQ (reference sequence). The CDR3 is 17 residues long. Based on the CDR3 plus reference TRBV7-9 and TRBJ2-3, the full variable domain is DTGVSQNPRHKITKRGQNVTFRCDPISEHNRLYWYRQTLGQGPEFLTYFQNEAQLEKSRLLSDRFSAERPKGSFSTLEIQRTEQGDSAMYLCASSLVGPGLEGHTQYFGPGTRLTVL.

J is TRBJ2-2 and V is TRBV29-1; TCRdb names TRBD1, which stays unverified in the absence of DNA. Germline CDR1 is SQVTM and CDR2 is ANQGSEA. The CDR3 spans 13 residues. The CDR3 sequence: CSVERGVTGELFF.

The chain uses TRBV7-3 and TRBJ1-1. The CDR3 extends over 15 amino acids. Germline assignment: CDR1 SGHTA and CDR2 FQGTGA. The CDR3 loop is CASSLTGVRNTEAFF.

The rearrangement links TRBV6-1 to TRBJ2-3; TCRdb lists TRBD2, though no DNA is available to test this call. The CDR3 is made up of 15 amino acids. From germline, CDR1 is MNHNS and CDR2 SASEGT. CDR3: CASSPLGGSVDTQYF.

The rearrangement uses TRBV7-6 and TRBJ2-1; with no DNA, the TCRdb D assignment of TRBD2 cannot be verified. Germline CDR1 is SGHVS and CDR2 is FNYEAQ. The CDR3 has 18 amino acids. The CDR3 reads CASSLYGGTSPFDNEQFF. Together with reference TRBV7-6 and TRBJ2-1, the CDR3 gives the full variable domain: GAGVSQSPRYKVTKRGQDVALRCDPISGHVSLYWYRQALGQGPEFLTYFNYEAQQDKSGLPNDRFSAERPEGSISTLTIQRTEQRDSAMYRCASSLYGGTSPFDNEQFFGPGTRLTVL.

The chain combines TRBV20-1 with TRBJ1-1; checking the TCRdb D call of TRBD1 is not possible without DNA. In germline, CDR1 is DFQATT, CDR2 SNEGSKA (reference sequence). CDR3 size: 14 residues. CDR3: CSARETGVGTEAFF.

The V and J genes are TRBV5-4 and TRBJ2-3; TCRdb indicates TRBD2, and absent DNA this call remains unverified. CDR3 size: 15 residues. Germline V gene lookup returns CDR1 SGHNT and CDR2 YYREEE (reference sequence). The CDR3 sequence: CASSLERGATDTQYF.

V and J are TRBV20-1 and TRBJ2-7; TCRdb outputs TRBD2, but without DNA this stays unchecked. The germline V gene has CDR1 DFQATT and CDR2 SNEGSKA (reference sequence). The CDR3 is 14 residues long. CDR3 sequence reads: CSARGASGDYEQYF.

The chain recombines TRBV29-1 with TRBJ2-1. The CDR3 runs to 11 residues. From germline, CDR1 is SQVTM and CDR2 ANQGSEA. This CDR3 reads CSVDRYNEQFF.

The chain has TRBV7-9 and TRBJ2-7; TCRdb indicates TRBD1, and absent DNA this call remains unverified. Germline CDR1 SEHNR, CDR2 FQNEAQ (reference sequence). This CDR3 is 13 amino acids long. The chain's CDR3 is CASSLRGSGEQYF.

This CDR3 reads CASSAHAGEGDEQYF. This sequence joins TRBV28 and TRBJ2-7; lacking DNA, the TRBD1 call made by TCRdb goes unchecked. Looked up from germline, CDR1 is MDHEN and CDR2 is SYDVKM. The CDR3 has 15 amino acids.